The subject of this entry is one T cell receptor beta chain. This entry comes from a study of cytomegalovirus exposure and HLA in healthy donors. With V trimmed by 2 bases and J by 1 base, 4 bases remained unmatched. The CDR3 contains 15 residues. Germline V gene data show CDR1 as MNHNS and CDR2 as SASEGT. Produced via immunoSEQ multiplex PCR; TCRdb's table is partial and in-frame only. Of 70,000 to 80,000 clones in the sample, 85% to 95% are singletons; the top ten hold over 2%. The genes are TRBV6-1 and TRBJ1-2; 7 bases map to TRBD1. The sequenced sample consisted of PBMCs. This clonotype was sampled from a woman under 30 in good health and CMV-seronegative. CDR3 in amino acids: CASSEPGGGNYGYTF. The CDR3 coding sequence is TGTGCCAGCAGTGAACCAGGGGGTGGTAACTATGGCTACACCTTC.